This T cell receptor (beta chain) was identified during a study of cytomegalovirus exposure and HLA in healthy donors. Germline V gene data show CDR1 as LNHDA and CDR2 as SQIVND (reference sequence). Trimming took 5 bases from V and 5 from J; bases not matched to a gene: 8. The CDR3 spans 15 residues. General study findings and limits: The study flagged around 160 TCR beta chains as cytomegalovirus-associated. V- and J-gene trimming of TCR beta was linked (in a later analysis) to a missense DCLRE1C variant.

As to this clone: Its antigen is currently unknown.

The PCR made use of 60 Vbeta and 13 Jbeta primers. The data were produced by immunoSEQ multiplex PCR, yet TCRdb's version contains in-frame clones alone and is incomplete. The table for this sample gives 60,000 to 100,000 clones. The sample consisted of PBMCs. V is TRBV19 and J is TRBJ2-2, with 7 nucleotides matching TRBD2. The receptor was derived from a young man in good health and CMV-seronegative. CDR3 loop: CASSPNWGGTGELFF. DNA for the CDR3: TGTGCCAGTAGTCCCAATTGGGGGGGAACCGGGGAGCTGTTTTTT.